This TCR beta chain is drawn from a study of shared clonotypes between healthy human individuals. Per sorted-subset replicate PCR, input was approximately 180 ng DNA, representing tens of thousands of T cell genomes. The assay was immunoSEQ multiplex PCR, and TCRdb's table has in-frame clones only and misses some. The repertoire holds over a million clones, with roughly 96% as singletons. The V end was cut by 0 bases, the J end by 2 bases, with 7 bases between. Germline CDR1 and CDR2: KGHSH and LQKENI. CDR3 size: 14 residues. This rearrangement joins TRBV18 to TRBJ2-5, with D hard to call. Sample: naive CD4+ T cells sorted from blood. Subset denoted: CD45RA+ positively selected. This TCR derives from a man aged 25 to 40 in good health. The DNA for the CDR3 is TGTGCCAGCTCACCACCGGTCCCTCAAGAGACCCAGTACTTC. This gives the protein CASSPPVPQETQYF.